Reported below is one TCR beta chain. Its specificity is not known. This sample is drawn from a study of follicular helper T cells after annual influenza vaccination. Overall study: For some subjects, blood spans the 2013-2014, 2014-2015 and 2015-2016 annual vaccinations. Overall study findings and caveats: Day 7 ICOS+CD38+ clones later appeared mostly in ICOS-CD38- cTfh. Plasmablast frequency change correlated with clonality change in ICOS+CD38+ cTfh.

TCRdb's copy holds only in-frame clones and misses some; the assay was immunoSEQ multiplex PCR. The sample lists under 12,000 clones; around four fifths were seen once. The CDR3 sequence is 17 residues long. V was trimmed by 5 bases and J by 0 bases, leaving 16 bases between them. Germline CDR1 and CDR2: SGHTA and FQGTGA. The V and J genes are TRBV7-3 and TRBJ2-2; perhaps TRBD1 as D (6 bases). The input for sequencing was CXCR5- memory CD4+ T cells sorted from blood, taken 6 weeks after influenza vaccination. This TCR was recovered from an adult who received the influenza vaccine. The CDR3, as DNA: TGTGCCAGCAGCCCTAGGACAGCGAAAGCGAACACCGGGGAGCTGTTTTTT. It translates to CASSPRTAKANTGELFF.